This T cell receptor beta chain was recovered during a study of PD-1 blockade in classical Hodgkin lymphoma. Findings and caveats of the study: The study found that TCR diversity rose significantly by C4D1 in CD4+ but not CD8+ cells.

Time point given: cycle 4 day 1 (C4D1), after 6 weeks of nivolumab. Every one of the patients relapsed after autologous stem cell transplantation (brentuximab vedotin exposure was variable). The CDR3 is made up of 16 amino acids. The germline gives CDR1 SGHNT, CDR2 YYREEE (reference sequence). V was clipped by 0 bases and J by 5 bases; unmatched bases: 5. With regard to this clone: Its antigen is currently unknown.

Measured with immunoSEQ multiplex PCR; TCRdb has only the in-frame clones, and not every one. Of 27,000 or so clones listed, about two thirds are singletons. V and J are TRBV5-4 and TRBJ2-5; the match to TRBD2 covers 12 bases. The source is a human donor with classical Hodgkin lymphoma. The sample was peripheral blood mononuclear cells (PBMCs), taken before the fourth cycle of nivolumab. This CDR3 is CASSLDLAGGRETQYF. The CDR3 DNA sequence: TGTGCCAGCAGCTTGGATCTAGCGGGGGGGCGGGAGACCCAGTACTTC.